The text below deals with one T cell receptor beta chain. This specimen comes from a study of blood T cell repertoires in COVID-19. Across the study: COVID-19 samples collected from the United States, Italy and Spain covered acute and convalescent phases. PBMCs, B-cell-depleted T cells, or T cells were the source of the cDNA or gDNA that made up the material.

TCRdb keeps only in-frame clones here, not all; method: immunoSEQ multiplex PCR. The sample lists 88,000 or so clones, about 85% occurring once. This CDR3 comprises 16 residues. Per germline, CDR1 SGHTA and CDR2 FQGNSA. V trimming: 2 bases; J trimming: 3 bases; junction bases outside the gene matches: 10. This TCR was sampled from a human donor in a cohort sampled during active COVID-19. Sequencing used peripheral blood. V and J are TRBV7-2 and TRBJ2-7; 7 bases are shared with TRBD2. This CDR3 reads CASSLRGGSTSYEQYF. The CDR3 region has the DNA TGTGCCAGCAGCTTAAGGGGAGGGTCTACTAGCTACGAGCAGTACTTC.